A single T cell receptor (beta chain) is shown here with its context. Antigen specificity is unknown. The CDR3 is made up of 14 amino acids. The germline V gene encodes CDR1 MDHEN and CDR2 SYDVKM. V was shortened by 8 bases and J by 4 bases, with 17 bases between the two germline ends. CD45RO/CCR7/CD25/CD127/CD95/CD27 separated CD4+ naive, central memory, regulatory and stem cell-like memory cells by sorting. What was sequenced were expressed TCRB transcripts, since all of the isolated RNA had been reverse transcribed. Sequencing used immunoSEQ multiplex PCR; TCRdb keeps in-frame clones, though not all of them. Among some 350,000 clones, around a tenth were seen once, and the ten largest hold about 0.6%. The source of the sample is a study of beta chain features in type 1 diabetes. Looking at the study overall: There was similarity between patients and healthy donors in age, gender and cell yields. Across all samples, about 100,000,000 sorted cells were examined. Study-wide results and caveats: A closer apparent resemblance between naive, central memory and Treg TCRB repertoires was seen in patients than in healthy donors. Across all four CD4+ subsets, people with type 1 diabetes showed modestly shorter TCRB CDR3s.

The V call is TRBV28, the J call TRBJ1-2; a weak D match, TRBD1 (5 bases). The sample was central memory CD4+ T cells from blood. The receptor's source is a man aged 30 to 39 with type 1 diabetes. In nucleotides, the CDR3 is TGTGCCAGCCTAAAGGCAGGGCTGATCTATGGCTACACCTTC. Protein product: CASLKAGLIYGYTF.